These T cell receptor beta chains were read from a single sample in a study of T cells in Graves' hyperthyroidism and ophthalmopathy. From the multiplex PCR reads, TCRdb called clonotypes with MiXCR, one entry per CDR3 protein. The repertoire holds 700,000 or so distinct CDR3 sequences, with about 17% as singletons. Sample: blood. Every receptor here comes from a man between 18 and 35 years old with Graves' hyperthyroidism. Both conserved end residues are part of each CDR3. The order of the fields is J gene, V gene, clone size, CDR3 length, D gene, CDR3 protein, CDR3 DNA. A D gene is named only where the DNA matches it firmly. Size values are once, few and many counts, or a class for expanded clones, and some rows have none.

j_gene: TRBJ2-5; v_gene: TRBV28; abundance: few; len: 15; d_gene: TRBD1; CDR3aa: CASSLSGQGVETQYF; CDR3nt: TGTGCCAGCAGTTTATCGGGACAGGGGGTCGAGACCCAGTACTTC
j_gene: TRBJ1-4; v_gene: TRBV4-3; abundance: .; len: 14; d_gene: .; CDR3aa: CASSLVSPNEELFF; CDR3nt: TGCGCCAGCAGCCTAGTCTCTCCTAATGAAGAACTGTTTTTT
j_gene: TRBJ1-5; v_gene: TRBV19; abundance: few; len: 14; d_gene: TRBD1; CDR3aa: CASSIGTAGQPQHF; CDR3nt: TGTGCCAGTAGTATTGGGACAGCGGGTCAGCCCCAGCATTTT
j_gene: TRBJ2-5; v_gene: TRBV6-1; abundance: few; len: 17; d_gene: TRBD2; CDR3aa: CASGWGRTSGFGETQYF; CDR3nt: TGTGCCAGCGGTTGGGGGAGGACTAGCGGGTTCGGGGAGACCCAGTACTTC
j_gene: TRBJ2-3; v_gene: TRBV28; abundance: many; len: 14; d_gene: .; CDR3aa: CASTPLGITDTQYF; CDR3nt: TGTGCCAGCACCCCCCTCGGCATCACAGATACGCAGTATTTT
j_gene: TRBJ1-3; v_gene: TRBV28; abundance: .; len: 17; d_gene: TRBD1; CDR3aa: CASISPGQGNAGNTIYF; CDR3nt: TGTGCCAGCATTTCACCTGGACAGGGGAATGCTGGAAACACCATATATTTT
j_gene: TRBJ2-1; v_gene: TRBV30; abundance: many; len: 16; d_gene: TRBD2; CDR3aa: CAWSVSIAGSYNEQFF; CDR3nt: TGTGCCTGGAGTGTCTCAATAGCGGGCTCCTACAATGAGCAGTTCTTC
j_gene: TRBJ1-6; v_gene: TRBV15; abundance: few; len: 16; d_gene: .; CDR3aa: CATSRDYRKINSPLHF; CDR3nt: TGTGCCACCAGCAGAGATTACCGGAAGATCAATTCACCCCTCCACTTT
j_gene: TRBJ1-2; v_gene: TRBV20-1; abundance: many; len: 14; d_gene: TRBD1; CDR3aa: CSAREEQGGYGYTF; CDR3nt: TGCAGTGCTAGGGAAGAACAGGGGGGGTATGGCTACACCTTC
j_gene: TRBJ2-7; v_gene: TRBV28; abundance: many; len: 18; d_gene: TRBD2; CDR3aa: CASSDGTSGPAGTYEQYF; CDR3nt: TGTGCCAGCTCGGACGGGACTAGCGGTCCCGCAGGAACCTACGAGCAGTACTTC
j_gene: TRBJ2-2; v_gene: TRBV4-1; abundance: few; len: 15; d_gene: .; CDR3aa: CASSQDTQGGGVLFF; CDR3nt: TGCGCCAGCAGCCAAGATACACAGGGGGGGGGAGTGCTGTTTTTT
j_gene: TRBJ2-1; v_gene: TRBV28; abundance: .; len: 15; d_gene: TRBD2; CDR3aa: CVSSWEGTSYNEQFF; CDR3nt: TGTGTCAGCAGTTGGGAGGGGACCTCCTACAATGAGCAGTTCTTC
j_gene: TRBJ2-7; v_gene: TRBV7-2; abundance: .; len: 15; d_gene: .; CDR3aa: CTSSLALSPRGEQYF; CDR3nt: TGTACCAGCAGCTTAGCGCTATCCCCCCGGGGGGAGCAGTACTTC
j_gene: TRBJ2-5; v_gene: TRBV15; abundance: .; len: 15; d_gene: .; CDR3aa: CATSRDLSGEETQYF; CDR3nt: TGTGCCACCAGCAGAGATCTATCGGGAGAAGAGACCCAGTACTTC
j_gene: TRBJ2-5; v_gene: TRBV20-1; abundance: few; len: 13; d_gene: .; CDR3aa: CSAAQDPQETQYF; CDR3nt: TGCAGTGCTGCCCAGGATCCCCAAGAGACCCAGTACTTC
j_gene: TRBJ1-2; v_gene: TRBV29-1; abundance: many; len: 12; d_gene: .; CDR3aa: CSAGQTNYGYTF; CDR3nt: TGCAGCGCTGGACAGACTAACTATGGCTACACCTTC
j_gene: TRBJ1-4; v_gene: TRBV28; abundance: .; len: 15; d_gene: TRBD1; CDR3aa: CASRLDRGLGEKLFF; CDR3nt: TGTGCCAGCAGGCTTGACAGGGGGCTGGGAGAAAAACTGTTTTTT
j_gene: TRBJ2-7; v_gene: TRBV28; abundance: .; len: 13; d_gene: .; CDR3aa: CASSPGRIYEQYF; CDR3nt: TGTGCCAGCAGCCCAGGACGTATATACGAGCAGTACTTC
j_gene: TRBJ1-3; v_gene: TRBV27; abundance: .; len: 13; d_gene: .; CDR3aa: CASKDLSGNTIYF; CDR3nt: TGTGCCAGCAAAGATCTCTCTGGAAACACCATATATTTT
j_gene: TRBJ2-1; v_gene: TRBV6-1; abundance: many; len: 13; d_gene: .; CDR3aa: CASSDRTLDEQFF; CDR3nt: TGTGCCAGCAGTGACCGGACACTGGATGAGCAGTTCTTC
j_gene: TRBJ1-4; v_gene: TRBV12-3/TRBV12-4; abundance: .; len: 14; d_gene: .; CDR3aa: CASRPGSTNEKLFF; CDR3nt: TGTGCCAGCAGGCCGGGATCAACTAATGAAAAACTGTTTTTT
j_gene: TRBJ2-1; v_gene: TRBV10-3; abundance: many; len: 11; d_gene: .; CDR3aa: CATVSYNEQFF; CDR3nt: TGTGCCACGGTCTCCTACAATGAGCAGTTCTTC
j_gene: TRBJ2-7; v_gene: TRBV29-1; abundance: .; len: 13; d_gene: .; CDR3aa: CSVSGTSPCEQYF; CDR3nt: TGCAGCGTTTCAGGGACTTCCCCCTGCGAGCAGTACTTC
j_gene: TRBJ2-7; v_gene: TRBV3-1; abundance: many; len: 13; d_gene: .; CDR3aa: CASSQDRSNEQYF; CDR3nt: TGTGCCAGCAGCCAAGATCGCAGCAACGAGCAGTACTTC
j_gene: TRBJ2-3; v_gene: TRBV7-4; abundance: .; len: 18; d_gene: .; CDR3aa: CASRPEALLDHDTDTQYF; CDR3nt: TGTGCCAGCAGACCCGAGGCCCTACTAGATCATGACACAGATACGCAGTATTTT
j_gene: TRBJ2-1; v_gene: TRBV5-1; abundance: few; len: 14; d_gene: TRBD2; CDR3aa: CASMLAGGGNEQFF; CDR3nt: TGCGCCAGCATGCTAGCGGGAGGAGGTAATGAGCAGTTCTTC
j_gene: TRBJ2-7; v_gene: TRBV11-2; abundance: many; len: 15; d_gene: TRBD2; CDR3aa: CASSSTSGKGLEQYF; CDR3nt: TGTGCCAGCAGCTCGACTAGCGGAAAGGGGCTCGAGCAGTACTTC
j_gene: TRBJ1-4; v_gene: TRBV19; abundance: few; len: 13; d_gene: .; CDR3aa: CASWGTLDEKLFF; CDR3nt: TGTGCCAGCTGGGGGACGCTGGATGAAAAACTGTTTTTT
j_gene: TRBJ1-2; v_gene: TRBV18; abundance: many; len: 15; d_gene: TRBD1; CDR3aa: CASSPDGTGGYGYTF; CDR3nt: TGTGCCAGCTCGCCCGATGGGACAGGGGGATATGGCTACACCTTC
j_gene: TRBJ2-2; v_gene: TRBV20-1; abundance: .; len: 13; d_gene: .; CDR3aa: CSARWRGTGELFF; CDR3nt: TGCAGTGCTAGGTGGAGGGGCACCGGGGAGCTGTTTTTT
j_gene: TRBJ2-5; v_gene: TRBV2; abundance: many; len: 19; d_gene: TRBD2; CDR3aa: CASRALEGTSGSSGETQYF; CDR3nt: TGTGCCAGCAGGGCACTAGAGGGGACTAGCGGGAGTTCGGGAGAGACCCAGTACTTC
j_gene: TRBJ2-3; v_gene: TRBV18; abundance: .; len: 16; d_gene: TRBD2; CDR3aa: CASSPPPGTSGRGQYF; CDR3nt: TGTGCCAGCTCACCACCGCCCGGGACTAGCGGGAGGGGTCAGTATTTT
j_gene: TRBJ2-5; v_gene: TRBV12-3/TRBV12-4; abundance: many; len: 17; d_gene: TRBD1; CDR3aa: CASSGLGTGPVGETQYF; CDR3nt: TGTGCCAGCAGTGGACTTGGGACAGGGCCGGTAGGGGAGACCCAGTACTTC
j_gene: TRBJ2-7; v_gene: TRBV28; abundance: many; len: 13; d_gene: .; CDR3aa: CASCQGQTYEQYF; CDR3nt: TGTGCCAGCTGCCAGGGGCAGACCTACGAGCAGTACTTC
j_gene: TRBJ2-1; v_gene: TRBV10-3; abundance: .; len: 12; d_gene: .; CDR3aa: CAISGPGRREFF; CDR3nt: TGTGCCATCAGTGGACCGGGACGCAGAGAGTTCTTC
j_gene: TRBJ2-7; v_gene: TRBV20-1; abundance: many; len: 18; d_gene: TRBD2; CDR3aa: CSARDFKTSGGLSYEQYF; CDR3nt: TGCAGTGCTAGAGACTTCAAGACTAGCGGGGGCCTCTCCTACGAGCAGTACTTC
j_gene: TRBJ2-1; v_gene: TRBV7-2; abundance: few; len: 15; d_gene: TRBD1; CDR3aa: CASSLDRGLSDEQFF; CDR3nt: TGTGCCAGCAGCTTAGACAGGGGGCTTTCGGATGAGCAGTTCTTC
j_gene: TRBJ1-1; v_gene: TRBV19; abundance: .; len: 13; d_gene: .; CDR3aa: CASSIWENTKAFF; CDR3nt: TGTGCCAGTAGTATCTGGGAGAACACTAAAGCTTTCTTT
j_gene: TRBJ2-3; v_gene: TRBV11-1; abundance: .; len: 14; d_gene: .; CDR3aa: CASSSRAIGDTQYF; CDR3nt: TGTGCCAGCAGCAGCAGGGCAATCGGAGATACGCAGTATTTT
j_gene: TRBJ1-5; v_gene: TRBV12-3/TRBV12-4; abundance: many; len: 13; d_gene: .; CDR3aa: CASTLRGNQPQHF; CDR3nt: TGTGCCAGCACCCTCAGGGGAAATCAGCCCCAGCATTTT
j_gene: TRBJ2-1; v_gene: TRBV3-1; abundance: .; len: 14; d_gene: .; CDR3aa: CASSQDSRGNEQFF; CDR3nt: TGTGCCAGCAGCCAAGATAGCAGGGGCAATGAGCAGTTCTTC
j_gene: TRBJ2-7; v_gene: TRBV7-3; abundance: many; len: 13; d_gene: .; CDR3aa: CASSLKGGSEQYF; CDR3nt: TGTGCCAGCAGCCTGAAAGGGGGAAGCGAGCAGTACTTC
j_gene: TRBJ1-5; v_gene: TRBV6-1; abundance: .; len: 14; d_gene: .; CDR3aa: CASTLGGVSQPQHF; CDR3nt: TGTGCCAGCACCCTCGGGGGGGTGAGTCAGCCCCAGCATTTT
j_gene: TRBJ2-1; v_gene: TRBV3-1; abundance: many; len: 13; d_gene: .; CDR3aa: CASSQVSGNEQFF; CDR3nt: TGTGCCAGCAGCCAAGTATCAGGCAATGAGCAGTTCTTC
j_gene: TRBJ2-7; v_gene: TRBV20-1; abundance: many; len: 12; d_gene: .; CDR3aa: CSARRGGYEQYF; CDR3nt: TGCAGTGCTAGAAGGGGCGGCTACGAGCAGTACTTC
j_gene: TRBJ1-6; v_gene: TRBV9; abundance: .; len: 15; d_gene: .; CDR3aa: CASSVEGDDNSPLHF; CDR3nt: TGTGCCAGCAGCGTAGAAGGGGACGATAATTCACCCCTCCACTTT
j_gene: TRBJ2-1; v_gene: TRBV11-1; abundance: many; len: 14; d_gene: .; CDR3aa: CASSFEGRYNEQFF; CDR3nt: TGTGCCAGCAGCTTTGAGGGCCGCTACAATGAGCAGTTCTTC
j_gene: TRBJ2-4; v_gene: TRBV10-3; abundance: .; len: 16; d_gene: TRBD2; CDR3aa: CAISGASGRAGNIQYF; CDR3nt: TGTGCCATCAGTGGGGCTAGCGGGAGGGCCGGAAACATTCAGTACTTC
j_gene: TRBJ2-1; v_gene: TRBV7-9; abundance: few; len: 17; d_gene: TRBD2; CDR3aa: CASSLPPFAGGPGEQFF; CDR3nt: TGTGCCAGCAGCTTACCCCCTTTTGCGGGAGGGCCGGGTGAGCAGTTCTTC
j_gene: TRBJ2-7; v_gene: TRBV7-8; abundance: few; len: 16; d_gene: .; CDR3aa: CASSPRAGTTSYEQYF; CDR3nt: TGTGCCAGCAGCCCCAGGGCCGGGACAACCTCCTACGAGCAGTACTTC
j_gene: TRBJ1-1; v_gene: TRBV7-8; abundance: many; len: 14; d_gene: .; CDR3aa: CASIPGPANTEAFF; CDR3nt: TGTGCCAGCATCCCCGGCCCGGCGAACACTGAAGCTTTCTTT
j_gene: TRBJ1-3; v_gene: TRBV28; abundance: many; len: 15; d_gene: .; CDR3aa: CASSLPQTSGNTIYF; CDR3nt: TGTGCCAGCAGTTTACCCCAGACCAGTGGAAACACCATATATTTT
j_gene: TRBJ2-7; v_gene: TRBV20-1; abundance: many; len: 14; d_gene: .; CDR3aa: CSASRRDGNYEQYF; CDR3nt: TGCAGTGCTAGCCGCCGGGACGGTAACTACGAGCAGTACTTC
j_gene: TRBJ2-7; v_gene: TRBV7-2; abundance: few; len: 14; d_gene: TRBD2; CDR3aa: CASSTSGRHYEQYF; CDR3nt: TGTGCCAGCAGCACTAGCGGGAGACACTACGAGCAGTACTTC